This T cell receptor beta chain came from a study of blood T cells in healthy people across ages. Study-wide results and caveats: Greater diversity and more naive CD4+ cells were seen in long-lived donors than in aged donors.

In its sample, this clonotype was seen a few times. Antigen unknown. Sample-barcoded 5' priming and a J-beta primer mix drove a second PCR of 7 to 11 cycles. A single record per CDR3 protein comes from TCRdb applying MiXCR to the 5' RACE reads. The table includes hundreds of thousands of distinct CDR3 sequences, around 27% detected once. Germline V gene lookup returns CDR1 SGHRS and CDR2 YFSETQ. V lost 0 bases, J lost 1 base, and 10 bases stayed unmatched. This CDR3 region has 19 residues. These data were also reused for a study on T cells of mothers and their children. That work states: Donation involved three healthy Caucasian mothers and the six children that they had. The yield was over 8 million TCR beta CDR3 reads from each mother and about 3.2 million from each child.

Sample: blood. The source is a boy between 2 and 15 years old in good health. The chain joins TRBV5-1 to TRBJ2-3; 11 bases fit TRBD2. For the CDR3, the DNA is TGCGCCAGCAGCTTGGGTTTAGCGGGGGGGCCAAGTGGCACAGATACGCAGTATTTT. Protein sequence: CASSLGLAGGPSGTDTQYF.